The 31 T cell receptor beta chains below all came from one sample that was sequenced in a study of cytomegalovirus exposure and HLA in healthy donors. The PCR used 60 Vbeta and 13 Jbeta primers. The protocol was immunoSEQ multiplex PCR, while the TCRdb copy is restricted to in-frame clones and leaves out a portion. The sample has 200,000 to 250,000 clones. The sequencing input was PBMCs. Receptor source: a girl between 2 and 10 years old in good health and CMV-seropositive.

This chain connects TRBV5-1 to TRBJ2-1, with 11 bases lining up with TRBD2. Germline V CDR1 and CDR2: SGHRS, YFSETQ. Losses at the gene ends were 3 bases for V and 6 bases for J; bases not matched to a gene: 8. CDR3 size: 16 residues. The CDR3 reads CASSSLAGGGANEQFF. The CDR3 coding sequence is TGCGCCAGCAGCTCGTTAGCGGGAGGGGGCGCCAATGAGCAGTTCTTC.

The chain uses TRBV15 and TRBJ2-4, with TRBD1 matching over 10 bases. Trimming removed 5 bases from V and 0 bases from J; junction bases left unmatched: 10. Germline V CDR1 and CDR2: LNHNV, YYDKDF (reference sequence). CDR3 length: 18 amino acids. The chain's CDR3 is CATSAGQGGAKAKNIQYF. CDR3 bases: TGTGCCACCAGCGCTGGACAGGGGGGAGCAAAAGCCAAAAACATTCAGTACTTC.

The J gene is TRBJ2-1, the V gene TRBV10-3; maybe TRBD2 (5 bases). V was cut by 0 bases and J by 0 bases, with 12 bases left in between. Per the germline V gene, CDR1 is ENHRY and CDR2 is SYGVKD. This CDR3 has 17 residues. The CDR3 is CAISESNGRVSYNEQFF. DNA of the CDR3: TGTGCCATCAGTGAGTCGAATGGGCGGGTCTCCTACAATGAGCAGTTCTTC.

The V and J genes are TRBV9 and TRBJ2-5; 8 nucleotides agree with TRBD1. Germline trimming cut 2 bases from V and 5 bases from J; bases unmatched to any gene: 8. The CDR3 has 15 residues. Germline V gives CDR1 SGDLS, CDR2 YYNGEE. This CDR3 reads CASSVQAGGYETQYF. The CDR3 DNA sequence: TGTGCCAGCAGCGTTCAGGCAGGGGGCTATGAGACCCAGTACTTC.

The rearrangement uses TRBV9 and TRBJ1-3; D unresolved. V was shortened by 3 bases and J by 7 bases, with 14 bases between the two germline ends. The CDR3 has 14 amino acids. The germline CDR1 and CDR2 sequences are SGDLS and YYNGEE. This CDR3 reads CASSGDLRGNTIYF. As DNA, the CDR3 is TGTGCCAGCAGCGGCGATTTGAGAGGGAACACCATATATTTT.

CDR3 DNA: TGTGCCAGCAGCCCTGGGACTAGCGCCGAGCAGTACTTC. Translation gives CASSPGTSAEQYF. The J gene is TRBJ2-7, the V gene TRBV9; 10 positions match TRBD2. V dropped 4 bases and J dropped 6; count of bases not matched to a gene: 4. The germline CDR1 and CDR2 sequences are SGDLS and YYNGEE. The CDR3 extends over 13 amino acids.

Here the CDR3 reads CASSTSGLAEAQYF. DNA of the CDR3: TGTGCCAGTAGTACTTCGGGACTAGCCGAGGCCCAGTACTTC. The gene calls are TRBV19 and TRBJ2-5, with TRBD2 matching over 9 bases. The CDR3 has 14 residues. Germline V gene sequence: CDR1 LNHDA, CDR2 SQIVND (reference sequence). After removal of 4 bases from V and 9 bases from J, the junction contained 9 bases not matched to a gene.

V is TRBV5-6 and J is TRBJ2-1, with TRBD1 matching 8 bases. Germline CDR1 is SGHDT and CDR2 is YYEEEE. This CDR3 region has 16 residues. Trimming removed 4 bases from V and 7 bases from J; junction bases left unmatched: 13. Written as DNA, the CDR3 is TGTGCCAGCAGCCTCCCCTGGACAGGGACAGGTAATGAGCAGTTCTTC. This translates into CASSLPWTGTGNEQFF.

The rearrangement links TRBV7-2 to TRBJ2-5; perhaps TRBD2 as D (5 bases). Germline lookup yields CDR1 SGHTA and CDR2 FQGNSA. Trimming stripped 1 base from V and 7 bases from J, with 10 bases between. CDR3 length: 13 residues. CDR3 in DNA: TGTGCCAGCAGCTTAGGATACAGCGGGACCCAGTACTTC. Translating gives CASSLGYSGTQYF.

V and J are TRBV15 and TRBJ1-3; 7 positions match TRBD1. CDR1 LNHNV and CDR2 YYDKDF come from the germline V gene (reference sequence). The CDR3 consists of 16 residues. V was clipped by 1 base and J by 0 bases; unmatched bases: 3. Here the CDR3 reads CATSRGDSFSGNTIYF. The CDR3 DNA follows: TGTGCCACCAGCAGAGGGGACAGCTTCTCTGGAAACACCATATATTTT.

The V gene is TRBV19, the J gene TRBJ2-5; 7 nucleotides align to TRBD1. The germline V gene has CDR1 LNHDA and CDR2 SQIVND (reference sequence). The CDR3 consists of 15 residues. V trimming: 4 bases; J trimming: 2 bases; junction bases outside the gene matches: 7. In DNA, the CDR3 is TGTGCCAGTAGTACCCAAAGACAGGGACAAGAGACCCAGTACTTC. Its protein is CASSTQRQGQETQYF.

V and J are TRBV7-8 and TRBJ1-1; D gene uncertain. Per germline, CDR1 SGHVS and CDR2 FQNEAQ. The CDR3 extends over 12 amino acids. V was trimmed by 5 bases and J by 1 base, leaving 5 bases between them. The CDR3 DNA reads TGTGCCAGCAGCAACGGGAACACTGAAGCTTTCTTT. This sequence encodes CASSNGNTEAFF.

The rearrangement uses TRBV28 and TRBJ2-1, with 7 bases fitting TRBD2. The germline CDR1 and CDR2 sequences are MDHEN and SYDVKM. This CDR3 is built from 15 residues. With 2 bases clipped from V and 9 bases from J, the junction kept 10 bases outside the gene matches. The CDR3 region has the DNA TGTGCCAGCAGTTTAACCAGCGGGAAGCTAGGTGAGCAGTTCTTC. Its translation: CASSLTSGKLGEQFF.

This chain uses TRBV6-6 with TRBJ2-3, with D unclear. Trimming removed 7 bases from V and 2 bases from J, with 13 bases in between. Germline lookup yields CDR1 MNHNY and CDR2 SVGAGI (reference sequence). The CDR3 loop spans 14 amino acids. The CDR3 DNA follows: TGTGCCAGCAAACCCGATGCGGTCACAGATACGCAGTATTTT. Translation gives CASKPDAVTDTQYF.

The rearrangement links TRBV10-2 to TRBJ1-1; 8 bases align to TRBD1. The CDR3 spans 14 residues. V trimming: 9 bases; J trimming: 5 bases; junction bases outside the gene matches: 11. From germline, CDR1 is WSHSY and CDR2 SAAADI. The CDR3 protein is CASTIGQGPTEAFF. Written as DNA, the CDR3 is TGCGCCAGTACAATCGGACAGGGCCCGACTGAAGCTTTCTTT.

The chain employs TRBV11-1 and TRBJ2-1; 7 nucleotides agree with TRBD2. The V and J ends lost 2 bases and 6 bases, in that order; junction bases with no gene match: 13. The CDR3 consists of 17 residues. Germline assignment: CDR1 SGHAT and CDR2 FQDESV (reference sequence). CDR3 loop: CASSLYGIAGIGNEQFF. CDR3 coding DNA: TGTGCCAGCAGCTTATATGGAATAGCGGGTATTGGCAATGAGCAGTTCTTC.

The J gene is TRBJ2-2, the V gene TRBV2; 9 bases are a match to TRBD2. Trimming at V came to 4 bases and at J to 7 bases, leaving 10 bases not matched to a gene. Germline V lookup: CDR1 SNHLY, CDR2 FYNNEI. The CDR3 is 16 residues long. This CDR3 reads CASSGVSGRLVGELFF. The CDR3 region has the DNA TGTGCCAGCAGTGGGGTAAGCGGGAGGCTCGTCGGGGAGCTGTTTTTT.

This chain joins TRBV7-2 and TRBJ2-3, with 8 bases identical to TRBD1. The CDR3 spans 15 residues. Germline V gene sequence: CDR1 SGHTA, CDR2 FQGNSA. Trimming cost V 5 bases and J 4 bases; bases outside gene matches: 8. For the CDR3, the DNA is TGTGCCAGCAGCCGCCAGGGGACAGGTCCAGATACGCAGTATTTT. This encodes CASSRQGTGPDTQYF.

With regard to this clone: No DNA is shown, since the ends of the CDR3 on it are uncertain; the CDR3 is the one TCRdb lists. The CDR3 here is CASSTSGRGAADTQYF. The chain combines TRBV28 with TRBJ2-3; the listed D gene, TRBD2, was not tested against the DNA. The CDR3 is 16 residues long, ends included. Germline V CDR1 and CDR2: MDHEN, SYDVKM.

The chain uses TRBV28 and TRBJ1-2; 7 bases are shared with TRBD1. The CDR3 loop spans 16 amino acids. V dropped 3 bases and J dropped 7; count of bases not matched to a gene: 14. Germline V gene data show CDR1 as MDHEN and CDR2 as SYDVKM. CDR3 sequence (DNA): TGTGCCAGCAGTTTGACCCTGACAGGGCAGGGAGTTGGCTACACCTTC. Translating it yields CASSLTLTGQGVGYTF.

The chain employs TRBV9 and TRBJ2-1, with D possibly TRBD1 on 6 matching bases. Germline lookup yields CDR1 SGDLS and CDR2 YYNGEE. The CDR3 extends over 18 amino acids. Trimming left V 3 bases short and J 4 bases short, with 23 bases between. The CDR3 region is CASSAPMSTGLRYNEQFF. In nucleotides, the CDR3 is TGTGCCAGCAGCGCGCCCATGTCTACAGGGCTCCGGTACAATGAGCAGTTCTTC.

The chain uses TRBV7-6 and TRBJ2-5; no clear D. Germline CDR1 and CDR2: SGHVS and FNYEAQ. The CDR3 spans 13 residues. Trimming pared 3 bases from V and 4 bases from J, leaving 9 bases between. The CDR3 loop is CASSFIAGETQYF. DNA for the CDR3: TGTGCCAGCAGCTTTATAGCCGGAGAGACCCAGTACTTC.

The gene calls are TRBV9 and TRBJ2-7, with 13 bases matching TRBD2. The germline V gene has CDR1 SGDLS and CDR2 YYNGEE. CDR3 length equals 16 residues. J was trimmed by 7 bases and V by 3 bases; bases with no gene match: 10. DNA of the CDR3: TGTGCCAGCAGCGCGGGACTAGCGGGATCTTCGCGAGAGCAGTACTTC. It encodes CASSAGLAGSSREQYF.

V gene TRBV27 combines with J gene TRBJ2-2, with D unclear. V was shortened by 5 bases and J by 5 bases, with 15 bases between the two germline ends. CDR3 length equals 15 residues. Germline-derived CDR1 and CDR2 are MNHEY and SMNVEV (reference sequence). CDR3 DNA: TGTGCCAGCAGTACGGAGTTGTCCCCGACCGGGGAGCTGTTTTTT. It codes for CASSTELSPTGELFF.

The chain combines TRBV7-2 with TRBJ2-5, with D possibly matching TRBD1 (5 bases). V was shortened by 1 base and J by 1 base, with 7 bases between the two germline ends. This CDR3 has 14 amino acids. CDR1 and CDR2 (germline): SGHTA, FQGNSA. CDR3 loop: CASSLGQGQETQYF. The CDR3 DNA is TGTGCCAGCAGCTTAGGCCAGGGCCAAGAGACCCAGTACTTC.

The gene calls are TRBV29-1 and TRBJ2-3, with D hard to call. V was clipped by 4 bases and J by 4 bases, with 15 bases between them. This CDR3 is built from 14 residues. The germline gives CDR1 SQVTM, CDR2 ANQGSEA. CDR3 sequence: CSVASYEYADTQYF. CDR3 DNA sequence: TGCAGCGTTGCTTCGTACGAGTATGCAGATACGCAGTATTTT.

This rearrangement joins TRBV7-2 to TRBJ1-4; D is ambiguous. Germline V gives CDR1 SGHTA, CDR2 FQGNSA. Trimming pared 2 bases from V and 5 bases from J, leaving 9 bases between. The CDR3 covers 14 residues. The CDR3 loop is CASSLSRSNEKLFF. DNA for the CDR3: TGTGCCAGCAGCTTATCCCGGAGCAATGAAAAACTGTTTTTT.

The chain links TRBV28 to TRBJ2-7; possible D gene TRBD2, 5 bases. CDR3 size: 14 residues. V shed 6 bases and J shed 3 bases, with 15 bases lying between them. Germline assignment: CDR1 MDHEN and CDR2 SYDVKM. The CDR3 DNA sequence: TGTGCCAGCAGGCGGGCGTCGCTTAACTACGAGCAGTACTTC. It is translated as CASRRASLNYEQYF.

A remark on this clone: Germline is not matched at one junction end, which may reflect a read error. The chain employs TRBV28 and TRBJ2-6; maybe TRBD2 (5 bases). The CDR3 is 15 residues long. Per germline, CDR1 MDHEN and CDR2 SYDVKM. The CDR3 sequence is CTSIRGLGGANVLTF. The CDR3 nucleotides read TGTACCAGCATCCGAGGGTTAGGTGGGGCCAACGTCCTGACTTTC.

The rearrangement links TRBV27 to TRBJ2-7; 10 nucleotides agree with TRBD2. The germline CDR1 and CDR2 sequences are MNHEY and SMNVEV (reference sequence). Unmatched junction bases numbered 6, after V lost 3 bases and J lost 4 bases. The CDR3 has 15 amino acids. The CDR3 loop reads CASSLASGSSYEQYF. The CDR3 DNA reads TGTGCCAGCAGTTTGGCTAGCGGGAGCTCTTACGAGCAGTACTTC.

This chain connects TRBV7-3 to TRBJ2-3; D gene uncertain. Germline CDR1 is SGHTA and CDR2 is FQGTGA. This CDR3 is built from 13 residues. Trimming removed 1 base from V and 2 bases from J, with 4 bases in between. CDR3 protein: CASSLIVTDTQYF. DNA for the CDR3: TGTGCCAGCAGCTTAATAGTCACAGATACGCAGTATTTT.